This TCR beta chain was obtained from a study of T cell responses to AZD1222 COVID-19 vaccine. Background on the study: Second doses that came at about 4 or about 12 weeks were put together.

Study results and caveats: Repertoire sampling happened only post peak T cell response.

Some clones are missing from TCRdb's copy, which holds only in-frame ones; the method was immunoSEQ multiplex PCR. The sample has over 75,000 clones; roughly nine tenths are singletons. There are 14 residues in the CDR3. Germline V gives CDR1 MDHEN, CDR2 SYDVKM. Trimming took 4 bases from V and 4 from J, leaving 14 bases between them. As to this clone: As yet, its antigen is unknown.

The source is an adult in good health. J is TRBJ2-7 and V is TRBV28, with D possibly matching TRBD1 (5 bases). The source was peripheral blood, collected on day 0 of AZD1222 vaccination. CDR3 DNA sequence: TGTGCCAGCAGTTCGCTCAGGGCGTTTTACGAGCAGTACTTC. Translation: CASSSLRAFYEQYF.